This T cell receptor (beta chain) is from a study of cytomegalovirus exposure and HLA in healthy donors (TCRdb year 2017). In the study overall: In an earlier analysis of 450 to 750 of the donors, roughly 300 Gb of sequence data and roughly 100 million unique TCR beta sequences from 150 million to 200 million T cells were reported. An early release covering roughly 640 HLA-typed donors comprised about 290 gigabases of sequencing data and tens of millions of unique TCR sequences. Of the 300 to 500 genotyped donors, 65% to 90% were placed in the genetic ancestry cluster associated with self-reported Caucasian donors. The study aimed to test whether cataloging public T cell receptors could reveal signatures of past pathogen exposure. The study profiled the T cell repertoires of more than 500 subjects by immunosequencing and related them to cytomegalovirus serostatus. A separate validation cohort of approximately 120 different subjects was used in addition to the roughly 700-subject first cohort. To predict cytomegalovirus infection status, the study brought together high-throughput TCR immunosequencing, statistical association of individual TCRs with disease status, and machine learning. In a later analysis, previously published TCR beta repertoires from several hundred donors were re-analyzed and high-resolution HLA genotyping was added so that TCR occurrence patterns could be studied. Rather than using new phenotypic data, the later analysis identified candidate immune exposures from TCR beta sequences and from how often those sequences occurred across donors. To decide whether each TCR beta V gene segment behaved as functional or pseudogenic, an earlier analysis of approximately 620 of the donors relied on high-throughput TCR beta sequencing. Donor age, sex, ethnicity and CMV serostatus were collected together with the repertoire data. Genome-wide SNP genotypes for about 65% of the 666 donors were used in a later genetic analysis, which treated that subset as a discovery cohort. Every repertoire in the discovery cohort had been generated on one and the same sequencing platform. HLA typing covered class I and class II loci at four-digit resolution. The number of typed donors differed by locus: about 620-640 for A, B, C, DRB1 and DQB1; some 500 for DQA1; approximately 600 for DPA1; and roughly 450 for DPB1. About five DR-DQ haplotypes were handled as single units for association and clustering, since linkage in the cohort was strong. Among about 400 genotyped donors of the cohort, an average of approximately 220,000 unique TCR beta nucleotide sequences was sequenced per donor, of which 15% to 20% were non-productive.

The library came from the immunoSEQ multiplex PCR assay. For the multiplex PCR, a mixture combining 60 forward primers for TCR Vbeta segments and 13 reverse primers for TCR Jbeta segments was used. The CDR3 region of rearranged TCR beta genes was amplified from genomic DNA by a multiplex PCR assay. Amplified TCR beta libraries were sequenced as 87-base-pair reads on the Illumina HiSeq System. The authors processed their data as follows. Across the 700 or so repertoires, a later analysis counted roughly 77 million unique TCR beta chains, around 11 million of which were shared by at least two donors. A nearest-neighbor algorithm error-corrected the raw reads and collapsed the reads into unique sequences, merging closely related sequences to remove PCR and sequencing errors. To assign V, D and J gene segments, CDR3 sequences were aligned to IMGT reference sequences. Each retained sequence needed at least a six-nucleotide match to both a V gene segment and a J gene segment. A rearrangement counted as productive if the CDR3 had no stop codons and remained in frame with V and J, and every other rearrangement counted as non-productive. Following IMGT convention, CDR3 was defined as the stretch from the second conserved V-encoded cysteine to the conserved J-encoded phenylalanine. The earlier analysis of 550 to 650 of the donors excluded any sequence lacking an unambiguous match to a single V gene segment. In an earlier analysis of roughly 600 of the donors, a V segment was called functional when productive rearrangements were above 56.7%, and segregating when the standard deviation between donors exceeded 5%. A statistical classification framework was built for diagnosing cytomegalovirus status from the catalog of TCR beta chain sequences. V and J gene assignment, in a later analysis, came from comparing TCR nucleotide sequences with IMGT/GENE-DB human TR gene sequences. A later analysis assigned CDR3 sequences and most-parsimonious VDJ recombination scenarios with the TCRdist pipeline. In a later analysis, each TCR beta chain was defined by its CDR3 amino acid sequence together with its V-gene family, and reads without a unique V-gene family were excluded. A later analysis removed 450 to 600 highly shared, low-generation-probability nucleotide sequences to deal with suspected cross-contamination and a sequencing artifact. A later analysis calculated a clonal expansion index for each public chain from normalized within-repertoire ranks of inferred template counts. Generation probabilities in a later analysis came from a VDJ recombination model fitted to out-of-frame rearrangements, and those results were checked against IGoR. A later analysis scored TCR-TCR, TCR-HLA and TCR-CMV co-occurrence with hypergeometric tests, applying a repertoire-size bias correction to TCR pairs. To estimate false discovery rates, a later analysis permuted the HLA or CMV assignments 20 times. In a later analysis, co-occurring TCRs were grouped using DBSCAN, with TCRdist sequence similarity added in when clustering inside HLA-allele-positive subsets. Repertoires with fewer than 30,000 or more than 120,000 public chains were left out of co-occurrence clustering, as were about 5 repertoires with anomalous nucleotide sharing. Sourced from immuneACCESS, this table was stored by TCRdb with only in-frame sequences that have V and J called. A share of the clones is absent; for the studies checked, an unresolved V gene accounts for under half, and the remainder has no known explanation. V, J and clone size reflect that table, while D and trimming were determined from the DNA. This sample comprises about 85,000 clones, 80% of them detected only once. The ten biggest clones cover around 23% of the sample.

About this clone itself: Its recognized antigen is unknown. Nothing much larger sits one base from this clone, and base qualities are not available.

Summary of the overall study and its limitations: A cluster of highly shared sequence variants was judged likely to represent a technical artifact of the sequencing pipeline. A total of about 180 TCR beta chains were listed by the study as associated with cytomegalovirus. In an earlier analysis of about 600 of the donors, most TCR beta V segments appeared in productive rearrangements about 90% or about 30% of the time, broadly matching IMGT annotations. The classifier was reported to diagnose cytomegalovirus status with high specificity and sensitivity in both the original cohort and the validation cohort. Most TCR sequences were observed very rarely across donors, whereas some public TCRs were present in many individuals. The earlier analysis of 587 of the donors excluded about 16 rarely observed V segments, including chromosome 9 orphons, because counts were too low. The presence/absence analyses assumed that sequencing depth was roughly uniform across donors, and that assumption may not be true. A further reported finding was that TCR beta sequences accurately predicted the HLA-A and HLA-B alleles for most subjects in the first cohort. It was suggested by the authors that the approach could potentially be generalized to other disease states and immunological phenotypes. A later analysis reported that several top co-occurrence clusters appeared linked to parvovirus B19, influenza, CMV and Epstein-Barr virus. Compared with the approximately 670-donor mean, donors in an Asian-associated ancestry cluster had fewer N-insertions in productive TCRs, according to a later genetic analysis. CMV serostatus was the only immune exposure information available for the cohort. V-gene and J-gene trimming of TCR beta chains was associated with a missense DCLRE1C variant in a later genetic analysis, and the association was replicated in an independent cohort. Because some donors lacked HLA typing at each locus, the association tests relied only on the typed subset. According to a later analysis, most CMV-associated TCR beta chains appeared to be HLA-restricted, and the HLA associations seemed to be driven largely by CMV exposure. A few of the identified cytomegalovirus-associated TCR beta chains were confirmed in vitro to be specific for cytomegalovirus antigens. Correlated functional status among segregating V segments might reflect linkage disequilibrium, but an unknown experimental factor could not be ruled out. When HLA alleles, especially DR and DQ, strongly co-occurred, attributing TCR associations to individual alleles was difficult. In a later analysis, HLA-associated TCR beta chains showed more clonal expansion and lower generation probabilities than non-associated chains that were equally common. In a later analysis, TCR association rates were found to vary across HLA loci, with the most associated TCRs seen for DRB1 alleles and the fewest for HLA-C alleles. In a later analysis, over 15,000 TCR beta sequences were associated with specific HLA alleles at a false discovery rate of 0.05. The cohort was sequenced for TCR beta chains only, and without alpha or paired-chain data the features that could be detected were limited.

In total, around 600 healthy bone marrow donors made up the cohort. At the time of sampling, every cohort member was nominally healthy, though immune exposures that went unrecorded were likely present. The donor was CMV seropositive and was included in the group of 270 or so seropositive cohort members. Each donor provided a peripheral blood sample, and peripheral blood mononuclear cells were used for TCR beta sequencing. The Qiagen DNeasy Blood Extraction Kit was used to extract genomic DNA from the blood cell samples. The clonotype comes from a woman aged 45-59 years in good health and CMV-seropositive. The specimen was PBMCs.

The DNA sequence is given as TGTGCCACCAGCAGACCAGGACAGGGGGCGAGGGAGCAGTTCTTC. Its protein product is CATSRPGQGAREQFF. The V gene is TRBV15 and the J gene is TRBJ2-1; TRBD1 fits 11 bases in the junction. From cysteine to phenylalanine, the CDR3 is 15 amino acids long. Solely the CDR3 DNA is kept, with 45 bases framed from the first base. Relative to germline, V is missing 2 bases and J is missing 10 bases, with 7 bases of the junction outside any gene match. Taken from the germline V gene (reference sequence), the CDR1 and CDR2 loops are LNHNV and YYDKDF.